This section outlines one T cell receptor (beta chain) sequence together with its context. This specimen belongs to a study of T cell responses to AZD1222 COVID-19 vaccine. This CDR3 spans 18 amino acids. V lost 1 base to trimming and J lost 0 bases; unmatched junction nucleotides: 4. Germline V gives CDR1 SGHVS, CDR2 FNYEAQ. Profiled with immunoSEQ multiplex PCR; TCRdb holds only in-frame clones, not every one. The table lists some 180,000 clones, roughly 85% of them singletons, with about 1% in the top ten. The rearrangement links TRBV7-6 to TRBJ2-3; 13 nucleotides align to TRBD2. This clonotype was sampled from an adult who received the AZD1222 COVID-19 vaccine. Sample: peripheral blood, taken 28 days after the second AZD1222 dose. CDR3 nucleotides: TGTGCCAGCAGCTTAGGACTAGCGGGGGGCGCTAGCACAGATACGCAGTATTTT. Its protein is CASSLGLAGGASTDTQYF.